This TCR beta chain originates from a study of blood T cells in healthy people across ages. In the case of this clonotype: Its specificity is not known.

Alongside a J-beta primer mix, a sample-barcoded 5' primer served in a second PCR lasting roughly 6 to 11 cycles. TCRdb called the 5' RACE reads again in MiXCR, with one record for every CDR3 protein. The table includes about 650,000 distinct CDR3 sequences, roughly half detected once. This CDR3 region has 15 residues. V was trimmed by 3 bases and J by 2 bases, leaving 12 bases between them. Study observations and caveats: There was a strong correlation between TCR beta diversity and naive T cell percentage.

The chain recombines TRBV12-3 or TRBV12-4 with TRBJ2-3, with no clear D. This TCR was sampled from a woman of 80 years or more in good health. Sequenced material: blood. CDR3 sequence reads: CASSFGQAATDTQYF. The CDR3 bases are TGTGCCAGCAGTTTCGGCCAGGCGGCCACAGATACGCAGTATTTT.